Shown below are 29 T cell receptor beta chains from a single sample sequenced in a study of T cell responses to AZD1222 COVID-19 vaccine. Measured with immunoSEQ multiplex PCR; TCRdb has only the in-frame clones, and not every one. This sample has nearly 80,000 clones, with around 80% found just once. This material consisted of peripheral blood, taken on day 0 of AZD1222 vaccination. These receptors were obtained from an adult in good health.

V usage is TRBV6-5 and J usage is TRBJ1-1, with D unresolved. The V end was cut by 6 bases, the J end by 8 bases, with 10 bases between. The CDR3 contains 11 residues. CDR1 MNHEY and CDR2 SVGAGI come from the germline V gene. CDR3: CASRRASEAFF. CDR3 nucleotide sequence: TGTGCCAGCAGGAGGGCGTCAGAAGCTTTCTTT.

The chain recombines TRBV5-5 with TRBJ2-7; D not resolved. Germline V gene data show CDR1 as SGHKS and CDR2 as YYEKEE (reference sequence). This CDR3 contains 11 residues. V lost 3 bases and J lost 3, with 4 bases in between. CDR3 nucleotide sequence: TGTGCCAGCAGCTCTGTCTACGAGCAGTACTTC. It translates to CASSSVYEQYF.

V is TRBV4-1 and J is TRBJ1-1, with D possibly matching TRBD1 (5 bases). V was clipped by 0 bases and J by 4 bases, with 12 bases between them. CDR3 length equals 15 residues. Germline V CDR1 and CDR2: MGHRA, YSYEKL. CDR3 protein: CASSQDPGRATEAFF. In nucleotides, the CDR3 is TGCGCCAGCAGCCAAGATCCGGGCAGGGCCACTGAAGCTTTCTTT.

This chain connects TRBV19 to TRBJ1-3, with no clear D. V gave up 5 bases and J gave up 0 bases, with 8 bases separating them. The CDR3 is made up of 14 amino acids. Germline CDR1 reads LNHDA; CDR2 reads SQIVND (reference sequence). The CDR3 protein is CASSPGNSGNTIYF. CDR3 in DNA: TGTGCCAGTAGTCCCGGGAACTCTGGAAACACCATATATTTT.

Written as DNA, the CDR3 is TGCGCCAGCAGCTTGGTAGTACAGGCGAACACTGAAGCTTTCTTT. Encoded protein: CASSLVVQANTEAFF. The V gene is TRBV5-1, the J gene TRBJ1-1; possibly TRBD1 for D (5 bases). The germline V gene has CDR1 SGHRS and CDR2 YFSETQ. V was clipped by 0 bases and J by 1 base, with 10 bases between them. The CDR3 is 15 residues long.

J is TRBJ1-1 and V is TRBV29-1; D remains ambiguous. The CDR3 sequence is 10 residues long. V was cut by 3 bases and J by 7 bases, with 6 bases left in between. Germline CDR1 is SQVTM and CDR2 is ANQGSEA. CDR3 DNA sequence: TGCAGCGTTGATCCAGGTGAAGCTTTCTTT. This sequence encodes CSVDPGEAFF.

This chain connects TRBV4-2 to TRBJ2-1; the D gene is possibly TRBD2 (5 bases). Trimming took off 1 base at V and 0 bases at J, with 16 bases between the two ends. The CDR3 contains 18 residues. Germline CDR1 reads LGHNA; CDR2 reads YNFKEQ. The CDR3 DNA sequence: TGTGCCAGCAGCCAAGCTAGTCTTAAAGCGGCCTCCTACAATGAGCAGTTCTTC. This gives the protein CASSQASLKAASYNEQFF.

V usage is TRBV7-9 and J usage is TRBJ2-1, with 8 bases matching TRBD2. Per the germline V gene, CDR1 is SEHNR and CDR2 is FQNEAQ (reference sequence). J was trimmed by 6 bases and V by 4 bases; bases with no gene match: 11. The CDR3 has 16 amino acids. CDR3 sequence (DNA): TGTGCCAGCAGCTACGTCCCGGGACTAGTTCCCAATGAGCAGTTCTTC. It is translated as CASSYVPGLVPNEQFF.

This chain joins TRBV6-5 and TRBJ2-5; 8 bases are shared with TRBD2. J gave up 1 base and V 7 bases, and 2 bases lay outside the gene matches. CDR3 size: 13 residues. Germline V gene data show CDR1 as MNHEY and CDR2 as SVGAGI. CDR3 in amino acids: CASKGLAQETQYF. The CDR3 nucleotides are TGTGCCAGCAAAGGACTAGCCCAAGAGACCCAGTACTTC.

This chain uses TRBV6-6 with TRBJ2-1; no reliable D call. V lost 2 bases and J lost 7, with 6 bases in between. CDR3 size: 12 residues. Germline V gene lookup returns CDR1 MNHNY and CDR2 SVGAGI (reference sequence). Here the CDR3 reads CASSYRANEQFF. DNA of the CDR3: TGTGCCAGCAGTTACAGGGCGAATGAGCAGTTCTTC.

CDR3 loop: CASNPGAGEKLFF. The CDR3, as DNA: TGTGCCAGCAATCCAGGCGCGGGGGAAAAACTGTTTTTT. The V and J genes are TRBV7-9 and TRBJ1-4; D is unclear. V shed 7 bases and J shed 8 bases, with 14 bases lying between them. The CDR3 spans 13 residues. The germline V gene encodes CDR1 SEHNR and CDR2 FQNEAQ (reference sequence).

Details on this clone: This specimen includes other DNA sequences encoding the same CDR3. This chain uses TRBV5-1 with TRBJ2-7; 7 positions agree with TRBD1. The V and J ends lost 4 bases and 3 bases, in that order; junction bases with no gene match: 4. The CDR3 extends over 13 amino acids. Germline V gene data show CDR1 as SGHRS and CDR2 as YFSETQ. The chain's CDR3 is CASSRDSIYEQYF. The DNA of the CDR3 is TGCGCCAGCAGCAGGGACAGCATCTACGAGCAGTACTTC.

V usage is TRBV15 and J usage is TRBJ2-1; 12 nucleotides align to TRBD2. Per the germline V gene, CDR1 is LNHNV and CDR2 is YYDKDF (reference sequence). The V gene end was trimmed by 0 bases and the J gene end by 6 bases; junction bases not matched to a gene: 12. This CDR3 is 19 amino acids long. This chain's CDR3 is CATSREGLAGADGANEQFF. CDR3 nucleotides: TGTGCCACCAGCAGAGAGGGACTAGCGGGCGCTGACGGGGCCAATGAGCAGTTCTTC.

This chain uses TRBV11-2 with TRBJ2-3; no definite D call. Per the germline V gene, CDR1 is SGHAT and CDR2 is FQNNGV. V dropped 1 base and J dropped 1 base, with 3 bases sitting between them. CDR3 length equals 13 residues. The CDR3 sequence: CASSLVRTDTQYF. CDR3 bases: TGTGCCAGCAGCTTAGTTCGCACAGATACGCAGTATTTT. The full variable domain, completed using reference TRBV11-2 and TRBJ2-3, is EAGVAQSPRYKIIEKRQSVAFWCNPISGHATLYWYQQILGQGPKLLIQFQNNGVVDDSQLPKDRFSAERLKGVDSTLKIQPAKLEDSAVYLCASSLVRTDTQYFGPGTRLTVL.

Here the CDR3 reads CASSEWSSGYYEQYF. For the CDR3, the DNA is TGTGCCAGCAGTGAATGGTCTAGCGGGTATTACGAGCAGTACTTC. The chain combines TRBV6-1 with TRBJ2-7, with TRBD2 identical over 8 bases. Germline V gene lookup returns CDR1 MNHNS and CDR2 SASEGT. The CDR3 is 15 residues long. J lost 4 bases, V lost 2 bases, and 7 bases had no gene match.

The V call is TRBV7-6, the J call TRBJ2-2; D is uncertain. CDR3 size: 16 residues. Trimming pared 1 base from V and 9 bases from J, leaving 18 bases between. CDR1 SGHVS and CDR2 FNYEAQ come from the germline V gene. The CDR3 DNA is TGTGCCAGCAGCTTAGTGAGGCAGGTTGCCGTCCGGGAGCTGTTTTTT. Its protein is CASSLVRQVAVRELFF.

This chain joins TRBV28 and TRBJ2-7; 9 bases are a match to TRBD1. The V gene end was trimmed by 5 bases and the J gene end by 5 bases; junction bases not matched to a gene: 10. CDR3 size: 15 residues. Germline V gene data show CDR1 as MDHEN and CDR2 as SYDVKM. The CDR3 DNA follows: TGTGCCAGCAGTCCGATACAGGGGGCTTTGAACGAGCAGTACTTC. It specifies CASSPIQGALNEQYF.

The gene calls are TRBV28 and TRBJ2-2; D perhaps matches TRBD2 (6 bases). Germline V gene lookup returns CDR1 MDHEN and CDR2 SYDVKM. V was pared by 4 bases and J by 8 bases, with 11 bases between. The CDR3 spans 13 residues. CDR3 residues: CASSSGVPGELFF. DNA of the CDR3: TGTGCCAGCAGTTCGGGGGTACCGGGGGAGCTGTTTTTT.

This chain connects TRBV24-1 to TRBJ2-5, with TRBD1 matching over 8 bases. Germline V gene data show CDR1 as KGHDR and CDR2 as SFDVKD. The junction had 10 bases not matched to a gene; V was cut back by 3 bases and J by 8 bases. The CDR3 has 15 amino acids. The CDR3 bases are TGTGCCACCAGTGATCCCCGGGACAGGAAGAGAACCCAGTACTTC. Its translation is CATSDPRDRKRTQYF.

V usage is TRBV6-7 and J usage is TRBJ1-3, with unresolved D. TRBV6-7 is an open reading frame whose function is uncertain. This CDR3 spans 14 amino acids. Trimming took off 11 bases at V and 1 base at J, with 15 bases between the two ends. This chain's CDR3 is CAGLRGQSGNTIYF. CDR3 coding DNA: TGTGCCGGACTACGTGGTCAGTCTGGAAACACCATATATTTT.

This clone has more than one count but fewer than ten. CDR3 in DNA: TGTGCCACCAGTATCACAGGGTACGGCTACACCTTC. Translated, it gives CATSITGYGYTF. The rearrangement links TRBV24-1 to TRBJ1-2; possible D gene TRBD1, 6 bases. The CDR3 runs 12 residues. The V gene lost 6 bases and the J gene lost 8 bases, with 12 bases spanning the gap. The germline CDR1 and CDR2 sequences are KGHDR and SFDVKD.

V and J are TRBV6-6 and TRBJ2-7; 7 bases align to TRBD1. Germline lookup yields CDR1 MNHNY and CDR2 SVGAGI (reference sequence). The length of the CDR3 is 17 residues. Trimming at V came to 5 bases and at J to 2 bases, leaving 15 bases not matched to a gene. CDR3 coding DNA: TGTGCCAGCAGTCTAAATGACCTGACAGGGAAAACCTACGAGCAGTACTTC. Translating gives CASSLNDLTGKTYEQYF.

V usage is TRBV19 and J usage is TRBJ2-5; D might be TRBD2 (6 bases). Germline lookup yields CDR1 LNHDA and CDR2 SQIVND (reference sequence). The CDR3 is 15 residues long. V shed 6 bases and J shed 5 bases, with 19 bases lying between them. CDR3 in DNA: TGTGCCAGTAGCGGGGGAGAGGCCGGAGGGGAGACCCAGTACTTC. Amino acid sequence: CASSGGEAGGETQYF.

Written as DNA, the CDR3 is TGTGCCAGCAGCGCCACCCATTCAAACACTGAAGCTTTCTTT. Its translation is CASSATHSNTEAFF. This chain uses TRBV5-4 with TRBJ1-1; D gene ambiguous. The CDR3 runs to 14 residues. V shed 4 bases and J shed 2 bases, with 12 bases lying between them. Germline CDR1 SGHNT, CDR2 YYREEE (reference sequence).

There are a few counts of this clone. V gene TRBV5-1 combines with J gene TRBJ2-3; D not certain. Germline CDR1 SGHRS, CDR2 YFSETQ. This CDR3 contains 14 residues. Trimming cost V 0 bases and J 2 bases, with 7 bases left between them. The CDR3 coding sequence is TGCGCCAGCAGCTTGGAACAGACCACAGATACGCAGTATTTT. Translating gives CASSLEQTTDTQYF.

The rearrangement joins TRBV30 to TRBJ1-1; D gene unclear. Germline V CDR1 and CDR2: GTSNPN, SVGIG (reference sequence). Trimming cost V 1 base and J 8 bases, with 14 bases left between them. The CDR3 is made up of 13 amino acids. The CDR3 region is CAWSEGWRLEAFF. CDR3 nucleotide sequence: TGTGCCTGGAGTGAAGGGTGGAGATTAGAAGCTTTCTTT.

This clone occurred a few times. The V call is TRBV15, the J call TRBJ2-3; the D gene is possibly TRBD2 (6 bases). V was clipped by 0 bases and J by 4 bases, with 14 bases between them. The germline CDR1 and CDR2 sequences are LNHNV and YYDKDF (reference sequence). The CDR3 has 16 residues. The CDR3 region is CATSRDLATRPDTQYF. CDR3 sequence (DNA): TGTGCCACCAGCAGAGATCTAGCGACTAGGCCAGATACGCAGTATTTT.

The chain uses TRBV18 and TRBJ1-1; 8 nucleotides match TRBD1. Germline CDR1 is KGHSH and CDR2 is LQKENI. The CDR3 extends over 14 amino acids. Trimming removed 4 bases from V and 3 bases from J; junction bases left unmatched: 4. CDR3 region: CASSRTGSDTEAFF. In nucleotides, the CDR3 is TGTGCCAGCTCACGGACAGGGAGTGACACTGAAGCTTTCTTT.

This clone was observed a handful of times. The chain is built from TRBV11-2 and TRBJ1-1; D is possibly TRBD1 (5 bases). The CDR3 runs to 16 residues. In germline, CDR1 is SGHAT, CDR2 FQNNGV. V was pared by 3 bases and J by 4 bases, with 18 bases between. The CDR3 loop is CASSLGRDSFRTEAFF. The CDR3 nucleotides are TGTGCCAGCAGCTTGGGACGTGACAGTTTTCGCACTGAAGCTTTCTTT. Together with reference TRBV11-2 and TRBJ1-1, the CDR3 gives the full variable domain: EAGVAQSPRYKIIEKRQSVAFWCNPISGHATLYWYQQILGQGPKLLIQFQNNGVVDDSQLPKDRFSAERLKGVDSTLKIQPAKLEDSAVYLCASSLGRDSFRTEAFFGQGTRLTVV.